This TCR beta chain is drawn from a study of identical twins. The study's findings and limits: Clonotypes of the beta chain that were abundant in cord blood carried fewer insertions (memory repertoires showed none).

As regards this clonotype: The target antigen is unknown.

Per germline, CDR1 MNHNS and CDR2 SASEGT. The CDR3 covers 15 residues. Trimming left V 5 bases short and J 3 bases short, with 17 bases between. Unique molecular identifiers were present on the cDNA, which also gained a universal primer site by template switching. TCRdb re-called the 5' RACE reads through MiXCR, storing one row per CDR3 protein. The data contain 250,000 to 350,000 distinct CDR3 sequences, less than 9.5% of them singletons. These data were also reused for a study on yellow fever vaccine responses in identical twins.

Input material: CD8+ T cells sorted from blood. The chain has TRBV6-1 and TRBJ2-7, with D perhaps TRBD1 or TRBD2 (5 bases each). This receptor was obtained from a woman between 18 and 29 years old in good health. In DNA form, the CDR3 reads TGTGCCAGCAGTCCCCGGGACGGAACATACTACGAGCAGTACTTC. This codes for CASSPRDGTYYEQYF.